The 20 T cell receptor beta chains listed next were all sequenced from one sample in a study of cytomegalovirus exposure and HLA in healthy donors (dated by TCRdb to 2016 to 2017). Libraries were prepared through the immunoSEQ multiplex PCR assay. For the multiplex PCR, a mixture combining 60 forward primers for TCR Vbeta segments and 13 reverse primers for TCR Jbeta segments was used. The table comes from immuneACCESS by way of TCRdb, which keeps in-frame sequences with V and J called. Part of the clones is missing from these tables; in studies checked, under half for an unresolved V gene and the rest for unknown reasons. In all, the sample holds roughly 230,000 clones, and around 83% of those were seen once. 0.2% to 0.25% of the sample is held by the ten biggest clonotypes. Sequencing was carried out using PBMCs. Receptor source: a girl aged 2-15 years in good health and CMV-seronegative.

This clone was picked up one time. The chain couples TRBV6-4 to TRBJ2-7, with TRBD2 matching 12 bases. CDR1 is MRHNA and CDR2 is SNTAGT in the germline V gene. V trimming: 5 bases; J trimming: 2 bases; junction bases outside the gene matches: 7. The CDR3 loop spans 16 amino acids. The CDR3 nucleotides read TGTGCCAGCAGTCTATCACTAGCGGGAGGCCCCTACGAGCAGTACTTC. Translating gives CASSLSLAGGPYEQYF.

This rearrangement joins TRBV11-2 to TRBJ2-7; weak D call: TRBD1 (6 bases). Germline V gene data show CDR1 as SGHAT and CDR2 as FQNNGV. V lost 5 bases, J lost 7 bases, and 18 bases lay in between. CDR3 size: 14 residues. The CDR3 loop is CASSPTAPQGEQYF. The CDR3 DNA sequence: TGTGCCAGCAGCCCCACGGCCCCGCAGGGGGAGCAGTACTTC.

This rearrangement joins TRBV7-7 to TRBJ2-1; 8 nucleotides align to TRBD2. CDR1 and CDR2 (germline): SSHAT, FNYEAQ (reference sequence). The CDR3 loop spans 16 amino acids. V dropped 1 base and J dropped 7; count of bases not matched to a gene: 9. The DNA for the CDR3 is TGTGCCAGCAGCTTAGGCCCGAGCGGGGGTTATAATGAGCAGTTCTTC. Translating gives CASSLGPSGGYNEQFF.

The chain links TRBV4-1 to TRBJ2-5; 15 bases map to TRBD2. CDR3 length: 19 residues. From germline, CDR1 is MGHRA and CDR2 YSYEKL. V lost 3 bases, J lost 1 base, and 9 bases stayed unmatched. In DNA, the CDR3 is TGCGCCAGCAGCCAGGAGCCCGGACTAGCGGGAGGGCCCCAAGAGACCCAGTACTTC. Translating it yields CASSQEPGLAGGPQETQYF.

The table lists this clone with a few counts. V and J are TRBV4-1 and TRBJ1-5; TRBD1 matches 7 bases. There are 15 residues in the CDR3. V was clipped by 1 base and J by 3 bases; unmatched bases: 3. Germline loops: CDR1 MGHRA, CDR2 YSYEKL. The DNA for the CDR3 is TGCGCCAGCAGCCAAGCCGACAGGGACAATCAGCCCCAGCATTTT. It yields the protein CASSQADRDNQPQHF.

The chain employs TRBV4-1 and TRBJ2-1, with 8 bases that match TRBD1. Germline loops: CDR1 MGHRA, CDR2 YSYEKL. This CDR3 is built from 14 residues. Trimming cost V 4 bases and J 6 bases; bases outside gene matches: 5. The chain's CDR3 is CASSPGTGLNEQFF. DNA of the CDR3: TGCGCCAGCAGCCCCGGGACAGGCCTCAATGAGCAGTTCTTC.

The rearrangement links TRBV7-9 to TRBJ1-2; 7 positions match TRBD1. CDR1 is SEHNR, CDR2 FQNEAQ, per germline (reference sequence). The CDR3 is made up of 15 amino acids. The ends lost 3 bases at V and 7 bases at J; junction bases unmatched: 11. The CDR3 DNA sequence: TGTGCCAGCAGCTTTATCGACAGGGAGGTGATTGGCTACACCTTC. It encodes CASSFIDREVIGYTF. Using reference TRBV7-9 and TRBJ1-2 for the parts outside the CDR3, the full variable domain is DTGVSQNPRHKITKRGQNVTFRCDPISEHNRLYWYRQTLGQGPEFLTYFQNEAQLEKSRLLSDRFSAERPKGSFSTLEIQRTEQGDSAMYLCASSFIDREVIGYTFGSGTRLTVV.

CDR3 in amino acids: CASSLQGGSATEAFF. The DNA for the CDR3 is TGCGCCAGCAGCTTACAGGGGGGGTCGGCCACTGAAGCTTTCTTT. The chain couples TRBV5-1 to TRBJ1-1; 8 nucleotides line up with TRBD1. The CDR3 has 15 amino acids. The junction had 7 bases not matched to a gene; V was cut back by 2 bases and J by 4 bases. Germline CDR1 and CDR2: SGHRS and YFSETQ.

The chain couples TRBV19 to TRBJ1-1; D unresolved. Trimming pared 4 bases from V and 0 bases from J, leaving 12 bases between. Germline lookup yields CDR1 LNHDA and CDR2 SQIVND (reference sequence). The CDR3 runs 15 residues. The CDR3 spells CASSRGREVNTEAFF. DNA of the CDR3: TGTGCCAGTAGTAGAGGGAGGGAAGTGAACACTGAAGCTTTCTTT.

The genes are TRBV7-6 and TRBJ2-3, with 7 bases matching TRBD1. V was pared by 5 bases and J by 1 base, with 9 bases of the junction left unmatched. This CDR3 has 16 amino acids. Looked up from germline, CDR1 is SGHVS and CDR2 is FNYEAQ. This CDR3 is CASSPRQGQGTDTQYF. The CDR3 nucleotides are TGTGCCAGCAGCCCCCGACAGGGCCAGGGCACAGATACGCAGTATTTT.

The J gene is TRBJ2-2, the V gene TRBV10-2; 9 bases align to TRBD1. V shed 7 bases, J shed 7 bases, and the junction held 7 bases outside the gene matches. The CDR3 consists of 14 residues. The germline gives CDR1 WSHSY, CDR2 SAAADI. The CDR3 spells CASNPTGGHGELFF. Here the CDR3 DNA reads TGCGCCAGCAACCCGACAGGGGGTCACGGGGAGCTGTTTTTT.

V is TRBV7-3 and J is TRBJ2-1; weak D call: TRBD2 (5 bases). Germline V lookup: CDR1 SGHTA, CDR2 FQGTGA. The CDR3 runs 14 residues. V was clipped by 0 bases and J by 9 bases, with 12 bases between them. CDR3 bases: TGTGCCAGCAGCTTAACGACTACATCGGGTGAGCAGTTCTTC. Protein product: CASSLTTTSGEQFF.

The chain couples TRBV30 to TRBJ2-3; a possible D gene is TRBD2 (5 bases). There are 14 residues in the CDR3. Germline loops: CDR1 GTSNPN, CDR2 SVGIG (reference sequence). The V end lost 0 bases, the J end lost 5 bases, and 12 bases lay between the germline ends. The CDR3 nucleotides read TGTGCCTGGAGTGTACGGAGGAGTCGAGATACGCAGTATTTT. It encodes CAWSVRRSRDTQYF.

This CDR3 reads CASTPQGLAGYEQYF. CDR3 coding DNA: TGTGCCAGCACCCCCCAGGGACTAGCGGGGTACGAGCAGTACTTC. The chain is built from TRBV2 and TRBJ2-7; 13 nucleotides match TRBD2. After removal of 7 bases from V and 4 bases from J, the junction contained 7 bases not matched to a gene. Germline values: CDR1 SNHLY, CDR2 FYNNEI. The CDR3 totals 15 residues.

The genes are TRBV5-1 and TRBJ2-5, with 8 bases lining up with TRBD1. CDR3 size: 17 residues. The V gene end was trimmed by 7 bases and the J gene end by 2 bases; junction bases not matched to a gene: 16. In germline, CDR1 is SGHRS, CDR2 YFSETQ. CDR3 in amino acids: CASRLDVDRTGQETQYF. For the CDR3, the DNA is TGCGCCAGCCGGCTGGACGTAGATCGGACAGGGCAAGAGACCCAGTACTTC. Full variable domain (remainder filled in from reference TRBV5-1 and TRBJ2-5): KAGVTQTPRYLIKTRGQQVTLSCSPISGHRSVSWYQQTPGQGLQFLFEYFSETQRNKGNFPGRFSGRQFSNSRSEMNVSTLELGDSALYLCASRLDVDRTGQETQYFGPGTRLLVL.

The chain carries TRBV7-8 and TRBJ1-4, with no clear D. Trimming stripped 2 bases from V and 5 bases from J, with 18 bases between. CDR3 size: 17 residues. Germline V gene lookup returns CDR1 SGHVS and CDR2 FQNEAQ. CDR3 loop: CASSLISVQYSNEKLFF. CDR3 nucleotides: TGTGCCAGCAGCTTAATCTCCGTCCAGTACAGCAATGAAAAACTGTTTTTT. Looking up the rest from reference TRBV7-8 and TRBJ1-4 gives the full variable domain: GAGVSQSPRYKVAKRGQDVALRCDPISGHVSLFWYQQALGQGPEFLTYFQNEAQLDKSGLPSDRFFAERPEGSVSTLKIQRTQQEDSAVYLCASSLISVQYSNEKLFFGSGTQLSVL.

The DNA of the CDR3 is TGTGCCAGCAGCCCCTACACGGCAGGGGGGTCCTACGAGCAGTACTTC. Encoded protein: CASSPYTAGGSYEQYF. The gene calls are TRBV7-9 and TRBJ2-7, with a tentative D call TRBD1 (7 bases). Germline V gene sequence: CDR1 SEHNR, CDR2 FQNEAQ (reference sequence). The V gene lost 5 bases and the J gene lost 1 base, with 18 bases spanning the gap. The CDR3 is 16 amino acids.

The chain joins TRBV27 to TRBJ1-2, with a weak D call TRBD1 (5 bases). V was pared by 4 bases and J by 4 bases, with 10 bases between. Germline V gene data show CDR1 as MNHEY and CDR2 as SMNVEV (reference sequence). This CDR3 region has 13 residues. The CDR3 protein is CASSSSGFYGYTF. The DNA of the CDR3 is TGTGCCAGCAGTTCCTCAGGGTTCTATGGCTACACCTTC.

The chain couples TRBV5-1 to TRBJ2-7, with a possible D match to TRBD2 (6 bases). Germline V CDR1 and CDR2: SGHRS, YFSETQ. Trimming shortened V by 0 bases and J by 2 bases, and 12 bases separated the two germline ends. The CDR3 totals 15 residues. CDR3 protein: CASSLGGTGTYEQYF. The DNA for the CDR3 is TGCGCCAGCAGCTTGGGTGGGACTGGTACCTACGAGCAGTACTTC. The full variable domain, in which reference TRBV5-1 and TRBJ2-7 provide the parts outside the CDR3, is KAGVTQTPRYLIKTRGQQVTLSCSPISGHRSVSWYQQTPGQGLQFLFEYFSETQRNKGNFPGRFSGRQFSNSRSEMNVSTLELGDSALYLCASSLGGTGTYEQYFGPGTRLTVT.

This sequence joins TRBV2 and TRBJ2-1, with 8 bases lining up with TRBD2. CDR3 length equals 15 residues. The V gene end was trimmed by 4 bases and the J gene end by 6 bases; junction bases not matched to a gene: 8. Per germline, CDR1 SNHLY and CDR2 FYNNEI. The CDR3 loop reads CASSVIMGLGNEQFF. The CDR3 region has the DNA TGTGCCAGCAGTGTGATTATGGGACTAGGCAATGAGCAGTTCTTC.